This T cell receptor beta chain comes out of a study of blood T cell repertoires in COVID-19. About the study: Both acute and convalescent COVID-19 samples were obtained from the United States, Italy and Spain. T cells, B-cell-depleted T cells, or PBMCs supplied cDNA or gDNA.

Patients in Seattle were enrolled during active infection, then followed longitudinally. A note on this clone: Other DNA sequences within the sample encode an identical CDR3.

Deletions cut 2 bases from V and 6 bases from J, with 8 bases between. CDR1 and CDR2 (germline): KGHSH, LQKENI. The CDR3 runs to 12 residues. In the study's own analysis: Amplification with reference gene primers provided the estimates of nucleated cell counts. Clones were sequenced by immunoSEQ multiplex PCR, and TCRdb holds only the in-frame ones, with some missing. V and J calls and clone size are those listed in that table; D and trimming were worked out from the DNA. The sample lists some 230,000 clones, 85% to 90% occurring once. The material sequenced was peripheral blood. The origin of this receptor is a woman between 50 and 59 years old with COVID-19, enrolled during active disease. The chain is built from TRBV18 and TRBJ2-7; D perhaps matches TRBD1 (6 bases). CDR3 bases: TGTGCCAGCTCACCAAGGGGGACCGAGCAGTACTTC. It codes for CASSPRGTEQYF.